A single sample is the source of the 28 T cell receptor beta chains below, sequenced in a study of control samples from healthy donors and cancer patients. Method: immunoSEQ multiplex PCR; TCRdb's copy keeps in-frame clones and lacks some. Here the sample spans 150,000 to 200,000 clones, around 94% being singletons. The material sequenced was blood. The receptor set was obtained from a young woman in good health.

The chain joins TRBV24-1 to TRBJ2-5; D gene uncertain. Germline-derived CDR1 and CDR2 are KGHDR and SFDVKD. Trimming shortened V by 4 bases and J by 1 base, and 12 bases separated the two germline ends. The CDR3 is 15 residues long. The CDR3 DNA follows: TGTGCCACCAGTGACCCGGTTAGTCCCCAAGAGACCCAGTACTTC. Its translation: CATSDPVSPQETQYF.

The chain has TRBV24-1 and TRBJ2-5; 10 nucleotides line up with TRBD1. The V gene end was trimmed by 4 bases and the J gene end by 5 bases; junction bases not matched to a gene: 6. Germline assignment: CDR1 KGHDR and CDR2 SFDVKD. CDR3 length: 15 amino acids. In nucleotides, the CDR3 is TGTGCCACCAGTGAACCGGGACAGGGGAGGGAGACCCAGTACTTC. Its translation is CATSEPGQGRETQYF.

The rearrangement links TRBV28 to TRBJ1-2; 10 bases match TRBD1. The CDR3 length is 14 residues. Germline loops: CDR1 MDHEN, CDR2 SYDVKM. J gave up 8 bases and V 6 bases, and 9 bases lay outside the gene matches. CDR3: CASSPPTGGEGYTF. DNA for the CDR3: TGTGCCAGCAGCCCCCCGACAGGGGGCGAGGGCTACACCTTC.

CDR3 region: CSVERDTSTDTQYF. The CDR3, as DNA: TGCAGCGTTGAGCGAGACACGAGCACAGATACGCAGTATTTT. This chain uses TRBV29-1 with TRBJ2-3; D ambiguous. The CDR3 is 14 amino acids. Germline values: CDR1 SQVTM, CDR2 ANQGSEA. The V and J ends lost 3 bases and 0 bases respectively, with 10 bases between them.

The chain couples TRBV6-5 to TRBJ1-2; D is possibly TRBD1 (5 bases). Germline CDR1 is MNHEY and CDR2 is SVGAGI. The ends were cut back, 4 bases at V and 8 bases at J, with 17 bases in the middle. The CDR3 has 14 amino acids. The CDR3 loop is CASSSHSQGKGYTF. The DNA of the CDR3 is TGTGCCAGCAGTTCCCACTCCCAGGGAAAGGGCTACACCTTC.

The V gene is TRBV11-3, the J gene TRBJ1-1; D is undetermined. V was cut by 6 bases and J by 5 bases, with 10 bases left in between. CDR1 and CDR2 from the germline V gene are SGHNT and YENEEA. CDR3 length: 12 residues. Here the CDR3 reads CASSRRRTEAFF. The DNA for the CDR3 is TGTGCCAGCAGTAGGAGGAGGACTGAAGCTTTCTTT. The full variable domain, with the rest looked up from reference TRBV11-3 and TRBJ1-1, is EAGVVQSPRYKIIEKKQPVAFWCNPISGHNTLYWYLQNLGQGPELLIRYENEEAVDDSQLPKDRFSAERLKGVDSTLKIQPAELGDSAVYLCASSRRRTEAFFGQGTRLTVV.

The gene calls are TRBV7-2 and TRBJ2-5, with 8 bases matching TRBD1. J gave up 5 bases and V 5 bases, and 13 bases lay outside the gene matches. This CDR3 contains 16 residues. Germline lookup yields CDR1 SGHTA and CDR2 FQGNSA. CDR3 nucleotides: TGTGCCAGCAGCCTAACAGGGGGGTCGGGGCAGGAGACCCAGTACTTC. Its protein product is CASSLTGGSGQETQYF.

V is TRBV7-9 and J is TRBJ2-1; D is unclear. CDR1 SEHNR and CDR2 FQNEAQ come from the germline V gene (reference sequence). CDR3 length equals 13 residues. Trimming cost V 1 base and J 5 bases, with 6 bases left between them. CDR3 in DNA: TGTGCCAGCAGCTTAGAAGGACACAATGAGCAGTTCTTC. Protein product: CASSLEGHNEQFF.

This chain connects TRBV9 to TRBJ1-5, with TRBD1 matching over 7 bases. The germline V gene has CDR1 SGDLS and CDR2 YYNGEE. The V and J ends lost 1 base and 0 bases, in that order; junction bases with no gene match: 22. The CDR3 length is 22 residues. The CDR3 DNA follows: TGTGCCAGCAGCGTAAATCTACCCGACAGGGACGATAGGACCACTAGCAATCAGCCCCAGCATTTT. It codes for CASSVNLPDRDDRTTSNQPQHF.

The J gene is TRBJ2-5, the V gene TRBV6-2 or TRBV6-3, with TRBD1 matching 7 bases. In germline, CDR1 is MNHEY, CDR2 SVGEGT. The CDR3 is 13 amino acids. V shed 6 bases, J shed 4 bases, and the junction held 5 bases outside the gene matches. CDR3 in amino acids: CASSRQGSETQYF. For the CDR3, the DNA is TGTGCCAGCAGCAGACAGGGATCAGAGACCCAGTACTTC.

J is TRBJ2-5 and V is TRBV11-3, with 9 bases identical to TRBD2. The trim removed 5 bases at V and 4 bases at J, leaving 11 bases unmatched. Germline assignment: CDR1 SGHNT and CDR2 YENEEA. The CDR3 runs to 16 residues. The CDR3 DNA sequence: TGTGCCAGCAGCGCGGGAGGGCCGGGTTCCTCAGAGACCCAGTACTTC. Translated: CASSAGGPGSSETQYF.

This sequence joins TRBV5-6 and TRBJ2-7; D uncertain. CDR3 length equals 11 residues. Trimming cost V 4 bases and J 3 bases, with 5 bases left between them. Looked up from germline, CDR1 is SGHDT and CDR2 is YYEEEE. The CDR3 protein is CASSANYEQYF. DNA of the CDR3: TGTGCCAGCAGCGCAAACTACGAGCAGTACTTC.

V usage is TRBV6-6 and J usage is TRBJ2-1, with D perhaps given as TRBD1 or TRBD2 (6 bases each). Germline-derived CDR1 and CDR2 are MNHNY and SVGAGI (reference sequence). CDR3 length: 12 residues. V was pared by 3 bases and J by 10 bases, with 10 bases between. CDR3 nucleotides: TGTGCCAGCAGTTATAGGGGGGAGGAGCAGTTCTTC. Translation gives CASSYRGEEQFF.

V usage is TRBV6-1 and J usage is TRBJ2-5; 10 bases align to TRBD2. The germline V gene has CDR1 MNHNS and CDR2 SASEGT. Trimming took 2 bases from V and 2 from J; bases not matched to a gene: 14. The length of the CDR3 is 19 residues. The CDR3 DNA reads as TGTGCCAGCAGTGAACTGATAAGCGGGGGGGCCGGGGTACAAGAGACCCAGTACTTC. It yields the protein CASSELISGGAGVQETQYF.

CDR3 coding DNA: TGTGCCAGCAGCTGGGCGGCTAGCTGGAGCGACGAGCAGTACTTC. It translates to CASSWAASWSDEQYF. V is TRBV27 and J is TRBJ2-7; tentatively, D is TRBD2 (5 bases). Trimming took off 6 bases at V and 5 bases at J, with 20 bases between the two ends. Germline lookup yields CDR1 MNHEY and CDR2 SMNVEV (reference sequence). This CDR3 contains 15 residues.

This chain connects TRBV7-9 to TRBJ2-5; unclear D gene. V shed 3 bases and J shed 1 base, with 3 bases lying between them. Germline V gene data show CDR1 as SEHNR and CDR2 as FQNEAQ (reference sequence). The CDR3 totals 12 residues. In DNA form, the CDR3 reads TGTGCCAGCAGCTTTACCCAAGAGACCCAGTACTTC. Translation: CASSFTQETQYF.

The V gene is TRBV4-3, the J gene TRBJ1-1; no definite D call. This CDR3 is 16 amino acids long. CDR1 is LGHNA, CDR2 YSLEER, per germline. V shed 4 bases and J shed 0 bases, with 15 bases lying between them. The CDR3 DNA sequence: TGCGCCAGCAGCCCTCGCCTTGAAGGCATGAACACTGAAGCTTTCTTT. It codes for CASSPRLEGMNTEAFF.

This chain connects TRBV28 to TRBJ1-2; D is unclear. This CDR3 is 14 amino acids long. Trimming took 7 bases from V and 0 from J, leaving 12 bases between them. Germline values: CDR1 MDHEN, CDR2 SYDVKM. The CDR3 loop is CASTPDAANYGYTF. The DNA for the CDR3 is TGTGCCAGCACCCCGGACGCTGCTAACTATGGCTACACCTTC.

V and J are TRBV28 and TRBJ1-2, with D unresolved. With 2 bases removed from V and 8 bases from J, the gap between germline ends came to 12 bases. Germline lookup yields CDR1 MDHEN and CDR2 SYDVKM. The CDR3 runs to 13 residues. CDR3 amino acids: CASSLRVPRGYTF. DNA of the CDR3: TGTGCCAGCAGTTTAAGGGTGCCGCGGGGCTACACCTTC.

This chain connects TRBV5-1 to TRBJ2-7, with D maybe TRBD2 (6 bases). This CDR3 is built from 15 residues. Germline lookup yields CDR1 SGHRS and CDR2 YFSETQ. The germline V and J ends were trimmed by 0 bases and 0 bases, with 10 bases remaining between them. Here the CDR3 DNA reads TGCGCCAGCAGCTTGGGTCTAGCGAGCTCCTACGAGCAGTACTTC. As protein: CASSLGLASSYEQYF.

Written as DNA, the CDR3 is TGTGCCAGCAGTTCGAAAGGGGACAGAGCTTACGAGCAGTACTTC. It codes for CASSSKGDRAYEQYF. The rearrangement links TRBV5-4 to TRBJ2-7; 7 nucleotides line up with TRBD1. The ends lost 5 bases at V and 4 bases at J; junction bases unmatched: 12. Germline lookup yields CDR1 SGHNT and CDR2 YYREEE (reference sequence). The CDR3 sequence is 15 residues long.

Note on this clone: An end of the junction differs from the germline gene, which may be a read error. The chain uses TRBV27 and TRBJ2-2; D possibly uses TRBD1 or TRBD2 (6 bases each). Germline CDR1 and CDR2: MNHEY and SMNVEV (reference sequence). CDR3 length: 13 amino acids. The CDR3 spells CAGGPSEHRGAVF. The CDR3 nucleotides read TGTGCCGGGGGGCCCAGCGAACACCGGGGAGCTGTTTTT.

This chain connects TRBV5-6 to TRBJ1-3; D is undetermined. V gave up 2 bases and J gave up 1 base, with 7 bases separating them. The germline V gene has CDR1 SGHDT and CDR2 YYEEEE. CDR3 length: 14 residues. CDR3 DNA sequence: TGTGCCAGCAGCTTTTTGGCGTCTGGAAACACCATATATTTT. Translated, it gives CASSFLASGNTIYF.

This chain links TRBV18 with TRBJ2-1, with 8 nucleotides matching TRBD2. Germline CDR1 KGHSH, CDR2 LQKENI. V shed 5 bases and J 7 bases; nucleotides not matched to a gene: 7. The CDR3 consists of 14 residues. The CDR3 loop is CASSGSGTRNEQFF. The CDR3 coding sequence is TGTGCCAGCTCAGGATCCGGGACTAGAAATGAGCAGTTCTTC.

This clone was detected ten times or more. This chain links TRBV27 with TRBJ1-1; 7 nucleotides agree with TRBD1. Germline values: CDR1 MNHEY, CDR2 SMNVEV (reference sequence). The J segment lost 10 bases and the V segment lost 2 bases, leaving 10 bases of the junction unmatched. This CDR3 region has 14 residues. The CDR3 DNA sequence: TGTGCCAGCAGTTTACGACAGGGAGGTATGGGAGCTTTCTTT. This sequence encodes CASSLRQGGMGAFF.

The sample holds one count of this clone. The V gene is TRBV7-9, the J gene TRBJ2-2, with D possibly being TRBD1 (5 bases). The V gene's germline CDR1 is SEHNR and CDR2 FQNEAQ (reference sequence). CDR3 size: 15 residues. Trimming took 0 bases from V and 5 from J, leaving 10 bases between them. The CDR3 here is CASSLAQGGTGELFF. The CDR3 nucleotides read TGTGCCAGCAGCTTAGCGCAGGGTGGGACCGGGGAGCTGTTTTTT.

The CDR3 loop reads CASSIGWTGGMNTEAFF. The CDR3 DNA reads TGTGCCAGTAGTATAGGCTGGACAGGGGGTATGAACACTGAAGCTTTCTTT. The V call is TRBV19, the J call TRBJ1-1, with 10 bases fitting TRBD1. After removal of 1 base from V and 0 bases from J, the junction contained 5 bases not matched to a gene. CDR1 and CDR2 from the germline V gene are LNHDA and SQIVND (reference sequence). The CDR3 contains 17 residues.

The CDR3 protein is CATSDSFVAGGRDEQFF. In nucleotides, the CDR3 is TGTGCCACCAGTGATTCGTTTGTAGCGGGAGGGCGGGATGAGCAGTTCTTC. The rearrangement links TRBV24-1 to TRBJ2-1; 11 nucleotides match TRBD2. This CDR3 has 17 residues. Trimming at V came to 2 bases and at J to 8 bases, leaving 10 bases not matched to a gene. CDR1 and CDR2 (germline): KGHDR, SFDVKD.